The T cell receptor beta chain under discussion was sequenced for a study of CD8 T cells in Susac syndrome. About the study: At blood draw, Susac syndrome patients were therapy-naive, on corticosteroids, or on intravenous immunoglobulin alone.

Whole-study results and caveats: Susac-specific public clones numbered sixteen in total CD8+ repertoires (and about five in CD8+ TEMRA repertoires).

Reverse transcription of about 0.5 to 1 ug RNA was performed with random hexamers. immunoSEQ multiplex PCR amplified TCR beta CDR3 across 54 Vbeta, 13 Jbeta. TCRdb passed the immunoSEQ multiplex PCR reads through MiXCR, listing each CDR3 protein once. The table records about 80,000 distinct CDR3 sequences, 95% to 96% of them present only once. In contrast to the negatively isolated CD8+ and CD4+ T cells, TEMRA cells were FACS-enriched. As regards this clonotype: Its cognate antigen is unknown.

The J segment lost 2 bases and the V segment lost 1 base, leaving 2 bases of the junction unmatched. Germline V lookup: CDR1 SGHRS, CDR2 YFSETQ. The CDR3 runs 14 residues. The receptor's source is a human donor with Susac syndrome. The sequenced sample consisted of CD8+ T cells from PBMCs. The chain employs TRBV5-1 and TRBJ2-5; 7 bases line up with TRBD2. The CDR3 spells CASSLMGGQETQYF. CDR3 nucleotide sequence: TGCGCCAGCAGCTTGATGGGGGGGCAAGAGACCCAGTACTTC.